This T cell receptor (beta chain) was found in a study of blood T cell repertoires in COVID-19. Germline CDR1 and CDR2: SGHRS and YFSETQ. Trimming took 1 base from V and 0 from J, leaving 9 bases between them. This CDR3 is built from 15 residues. The data were produced by immunoSEQ multiplex PCR, yet TCRdb's version contains in-frame clones alone and is incomplete. The sample has 150,000 to 200,000 clones; 80% to 85% are singletons. The rearrangement joins TRBV5-1 to TRBJ2-3; no clear D gene. Sequencing was performed on PBMCs or T cells enriched from blood (not recorded which). This receptor was identified in a man aged 65-85 years who had been exposed to COVID-19. CDR3 in DNA: TGCGCCAGCAGCTTGCAGGTTTCTAGCACAGATACGCAGTATTTT. Encoded protein: CASSLQVSSTDTQYF.